These 20 T cell receptor beta chains were all obtained from the same sample, sequenced in a study of cytomegalovirus exposure and HLA in healthy donors. PCR employed 60 Vbeta and 13 Jbeta primers. Data came from immunoSEQ multiplex PCR; TCRdb stores just in-frame clones and leaves some out. Here the sample spans tens of thousands of clones, about 78% being singletons. Sequencing was performed on PBMCs. Receptor source: a middle-aged woman in good health and CMV-seropositive.

The chain combines TRBV15 with TRBJ2-2, with 9 bases aligning to TRBD2. Trimming at V came to 2 bases and at J to 2 bases, leaving 3 bases not matched to a gene. CDR3 size: 16 residues. Germline CDR1 LNHNV, CDR2 YYDKDF (reference sequence). In nucleotides, the CDR3 is TGTGCCACCAGCAGAAGACTAGCGGCAAACACCGGGGAGCTGTTTTTT. The encoded protein is CATSRRLAANTGELFF.

This clone occurred a few times. This rearrangement joins TRBV11-1 to TRBJ1-2, with 7 bases lining up with TRBD1. V shed 7 bases, J shed 4 bases, and the junction held 12 bases outside the gene matches. Germline V gene sequence: CDR1 SGHAT, CDR2 FQDESV (reference sequence). The CDR3 extends over 15 amino acids. The CDR3 spells CASTPRGTDTYGYTF. CDR3 DNA: TGTGCCAGCACCCCGAGGGGGACAGACACCTATGGCTACACCTTC.

The chain joins TRBV7-9 to TRBJ2-5, with 14 bases fitting TRBD2. Per germline, CDR1 SEHNR and CDR2 FQNEAQ (reference sequence). Trimming at V came to 3 bases and at J to 2 bases, leaving 2 bases not matched to a gene. The CDR3 consists of 16 residues. CDR3 nucleotide sequence: TGTGCCAGCAGCTTCGGGACTAGCGGGGGTCAAGAGACCCAGTACTTC. Its protein product is CASSFGTSGGQETQYF.

Concerning this clone itself: The junction and the germline gene differ at one end; a read error may be behind it. J is TRBJ1-6 and V is TRBV7-2; D is unresolved. CDR1 is SGHTA, CDR2 FQGNSA, per germline. CDR3 length equals 16 residues. The CDR3 region has the DNA TGTGCCAGCAGCTTGCGGGGTAACTCCAATAATTCACCCCTCCACTTT. Its protein product is CASSLRGNSNNSPLHF.

The genes are TRBV4-1 and TRBJ2-2; D might be TRBD2 (5 bases). Trimming took off 2 bases at V and 10 bases at J, with 11 bases between the two ends. The length of the CDR3 is 13 residues. Germline values: CDR1 MGHRA, CDR2 YSYEKL. The CDR3 DNA reads TGCGCCAGCAGCCAATTACTAGTATCGGAGCTGTTTTTT. Translated: CASSQLLVSELFF.

V and J are TRBV7-2 and TRBJ2-7; 8 bases match TRBD1. Germline values: CDR1 SGHTA, CDR2 FQGNSA. The CDR3 extends over 15 amino acids. The trim removed 5 bases at V and 2 bases at J, leaving 8 bases unmatched. CDR3 protein: CASSPVDRGPYEQYF. The CDR3 DNA reads as TGTGCCAGCAGCCCCGTCGACAGGGGTCCCTACGAGCAGTACTTC. Variable domain in full (rest from reference TRBV7-2 and TRBJ2-7): GAGVSQSPSNKVTEKGKDVELRCDPISGHTALYWYRQSLGQGLEFLIYFQGNSAPDKSGLPSDRFSAERTGGSVSTLTIQRTQQEDSAVYLCASSPVDRGPYEQYFGPGTRLTVT.

The rearrangement links TRBV19 to TRBJ1-5, with D perhaps TRBD1 (6 bases). Per the germline V gene, CDR1 is LNHDA and CDR2 is SQIVND (reference sequence). The CDR3 extends over 15 amino acids. The V and J ends lost 3 bases and 5 bases respectively, with 14 bases between them. In DNA form, the CDR3 reads TGTGCCAGTAGTATCCCCCAGGGGCCCTATCAGCCCCAGCATTTT. Translated: CASSIPQGPYQPQHF.

CDR3 in amino acids: CASSSGYLAETQYF. The CDR3 DNA follows: TGTGCCAGCAGCTCCGGGTACCTCGCGGAGACCCAGTACTTC. This chain uses TRBV5-4 with TRBJ2-5; D call uncertain. This CDR3 has 14 amino acids. Deletions cut 3 bases from V and 5 bases from J, with 14 bases between. Germline V gives CDR1 SGHNT, CDR2 YYREEE (reference sequence).

This clone was counted only a few times. The V and J genes are TRBV5-1 and TRBJ2-3; D may be TRBD1 (5 bases). Germline V CDR1 and CDR2: SGHRS, YFSETQ. The CDR3 sequence is 14 residues long. V lost 0 bases to trimming and J lost 5 bases, with 10 bases between them. CDR3 sequence reads: CASSLGTMGDTQYF. CDR3 nucleotides: TGCGCCAGCAGCTTGGGGACAATGGGAGATACGCAGTATTTT.

The chain uses TRBV5-1 and TRBJ1-5, with D possibly being TRBD1 (5 bases). V shed 0 bases and J shed 2 bases, with 15 bases lying between them. The germline V gene encodes CDR1 SGHRS and CDR2 YFSETQ. The CDR3 has 17 residues. The CDR3, as DNA: TGCGCCAGCAGCTTGGGGGCCATGGTACAGGGCAATCAGCCCCAGCATTTT. Protein sequence: CASSLGAMVQGNQPQHF.

V is TRBV7-3 and J is TRBJ2-7, with D possibly TRBD2 on 5 matching bases. Germline V CDR1 and CDR2: SGHTA, FQGTGA. V lost 2 bases and J 1 base, leaving 12 bases between the germline ends. The CDR3 extends over 15 amino acids. The CDR3 DNA reads TGTGCCAGCAGCTTAGATCTAGCCCCTTCCTACGAGCAGTACTTC. This gives the protein CASSLDLAPSYEQYF. Drawing the rest from reference TRBV7-3 and TRBJ2-7, the complete variable domain is GAGVSQTPSNKVTEKGKYVELRCDPISGHTALYWYRQSLGQGPEFLIYFQGTGAADDSGLPNDRFFAVRPEGSVSTLKIQRTERGDSAVYLCASSLDLAPSYEQYFGPGTRLTVT.

This rearrangement joins TRBV5-1 to TRBJ1-1, with 10 bases matching TRBD1. Trimming took 2 bases from V and 1 from J; bases not matched to a gene: 2. CDR1 is SGHRS, CDR2 YFSETQ, per germline. This CDR3 is 15 amino acids long. The CDR3 coding sequence is TGCGCCAGCAGCTTTGGGACAGGGGAGAACACTGAAGCTTTCTTT. Translation gives CASSFGTGENTEAFF.

This chain joins TRBV19 and TRBJ2-5, with D possibly TRBD1 on 5 matching bases. V shed 4 bases and J shed 2 bases, with 11 bases lying between them. The CDR3 length is 14 residues. Germline CDR1 LNHDA, CDR2 SQIVND (reference sequence). The CDR3 loop is CASSSPGNQETQYF. The CDR3 DNA sequence: TGTGCCAGTAGTAGCCCAGGGAATCAAGAGACCCAGTACTTC.

The chain links TRBV4-2 to TRBJ1-4; the match to TRBD1 covers 10 bases. This CDR3 is 19 amino acids long. V lost 0 bases and J lost 2; bases outside the gene matches: 9. The germline CDR1 and CDR2 sequences are LGHNA and YNFKEQ. The CDR3 sequence: CASSQDRDRGLGTNEKLFF. CDR3 bases: TGTGCCAGCAGCCAAGATCGGGACAGGGGTCTTGGTACTAATGAAAAACTGTTTTTT.

The rearrangement uses TRBV29-1 and TRBJ2-7, with a tentative D call TRBD2 (5 bases). V dropped 4 bases and J dropped 6 bases, with 10 bases sitting between them. CDR1 and CDR2 from the germline V gene are SQVTM and ANQGSEA. The CDR3 loop spans 11 amino acids. CDR3: CSVGSGTEQYF. Here the CDR3 DNA reads TGCAGCGTTGGAAGCGGCACCGAGCAGTACTTC.

This clone appeared a few times. One end of the junction does not line up with germline, which may come from a read error. The chain employs TRBV19 and TRBJ1-5; D possibly corresponds to TRBD1 (6 bases). The CDR3 length is 13 residues. Germline V gives CDR1 LNHDA, CDR2 SQIVND (reference sequence). The CDR3 reads CASSIGGRGGVNF. The CDR3 DNA reads as TGTGCCAGTAGTATAGGGGGACGAGGGGGAGTGAATTTT. Full variable domain (outside the CDR3, taken from reference TRBV19 and TRBJ1-5): DGGITQSPKYLFRKEGQNVTLSCEQNLNHDAMYWYRQDPGQGLRLIYYSQIVNDFQKGDIAEGYSVSREKKESFPLTVTSAQKNPTAFYLCASSIGGRGGVNFGDGTRLSIL.

This clone was seen only a few times. The chain combines TRBV10-3 with TRBJ2-1; 9 bases map to TRBD2. This CDR3 comprises 13 residues. Germline V gene sequence: CDR1 ENHRY, CDR2 SYGVKD. After removal of 4 bases from V and 10 bases from J, the junction contained 5 bases not matched to a gene. The CDR3 region is CAISGPGLAEQFF. The CDR3 DNA is TGTGCCATCAGTGGTCCGGGACTAGCCGAGCAGTTCTTC.

V is TRBV2 and J is TRBJ2-5; 15 nucleotides line up with TRBD2. The CDR3 spans 17 residues. The junction had 8 bases not matched to a gene; V was cut back by 7 bases and J by 2 bases. Germline-derived CDR1 and CDR2 are SNHLY and FYNNEI. Here the CDR3 DNA reads TGTGCCAGCACTGTCCGGACTAGCGGGGGGGGGCAAGAGACCCAGTACTTC. Amino acids: CASTVRTSGGGQETQYF.

The gene calls are TRBV29-1 and TRBJ1-2, with D perhaps matching TRBD1 (5 bases). V dropped 6 bases and J dropped 4 bases, with 24 bases sitting between them. This CDR3 region has 16 residues. Germline lookup yields CDR1 SQVTM and CDR2 ANQGSEA. The CDR3 protein is CSVGGNLQRLGYGYTF. In DNA form, the CDR3 reads TGCAGCGTCGGGGGGAATTTACAGCGTCTGGGCTATGGCTACACCTTC.

Written as DNA, the CDR3 is TGCGCCAGCAGCTTGTCCCCGGACCAAGAGACCCAGTACTTC. Translating gives CASSLSPDQETQYF. This chain links TRBV5-1 with TRBJ2-5; D uncertain. The V end was cut by 1 base, the J end by 0 bases, with 7 bases between. Germline V gene sequence: CDR1 SGHRS, CDR2 YFSETQ. This CDR3 has 14 amino acids.